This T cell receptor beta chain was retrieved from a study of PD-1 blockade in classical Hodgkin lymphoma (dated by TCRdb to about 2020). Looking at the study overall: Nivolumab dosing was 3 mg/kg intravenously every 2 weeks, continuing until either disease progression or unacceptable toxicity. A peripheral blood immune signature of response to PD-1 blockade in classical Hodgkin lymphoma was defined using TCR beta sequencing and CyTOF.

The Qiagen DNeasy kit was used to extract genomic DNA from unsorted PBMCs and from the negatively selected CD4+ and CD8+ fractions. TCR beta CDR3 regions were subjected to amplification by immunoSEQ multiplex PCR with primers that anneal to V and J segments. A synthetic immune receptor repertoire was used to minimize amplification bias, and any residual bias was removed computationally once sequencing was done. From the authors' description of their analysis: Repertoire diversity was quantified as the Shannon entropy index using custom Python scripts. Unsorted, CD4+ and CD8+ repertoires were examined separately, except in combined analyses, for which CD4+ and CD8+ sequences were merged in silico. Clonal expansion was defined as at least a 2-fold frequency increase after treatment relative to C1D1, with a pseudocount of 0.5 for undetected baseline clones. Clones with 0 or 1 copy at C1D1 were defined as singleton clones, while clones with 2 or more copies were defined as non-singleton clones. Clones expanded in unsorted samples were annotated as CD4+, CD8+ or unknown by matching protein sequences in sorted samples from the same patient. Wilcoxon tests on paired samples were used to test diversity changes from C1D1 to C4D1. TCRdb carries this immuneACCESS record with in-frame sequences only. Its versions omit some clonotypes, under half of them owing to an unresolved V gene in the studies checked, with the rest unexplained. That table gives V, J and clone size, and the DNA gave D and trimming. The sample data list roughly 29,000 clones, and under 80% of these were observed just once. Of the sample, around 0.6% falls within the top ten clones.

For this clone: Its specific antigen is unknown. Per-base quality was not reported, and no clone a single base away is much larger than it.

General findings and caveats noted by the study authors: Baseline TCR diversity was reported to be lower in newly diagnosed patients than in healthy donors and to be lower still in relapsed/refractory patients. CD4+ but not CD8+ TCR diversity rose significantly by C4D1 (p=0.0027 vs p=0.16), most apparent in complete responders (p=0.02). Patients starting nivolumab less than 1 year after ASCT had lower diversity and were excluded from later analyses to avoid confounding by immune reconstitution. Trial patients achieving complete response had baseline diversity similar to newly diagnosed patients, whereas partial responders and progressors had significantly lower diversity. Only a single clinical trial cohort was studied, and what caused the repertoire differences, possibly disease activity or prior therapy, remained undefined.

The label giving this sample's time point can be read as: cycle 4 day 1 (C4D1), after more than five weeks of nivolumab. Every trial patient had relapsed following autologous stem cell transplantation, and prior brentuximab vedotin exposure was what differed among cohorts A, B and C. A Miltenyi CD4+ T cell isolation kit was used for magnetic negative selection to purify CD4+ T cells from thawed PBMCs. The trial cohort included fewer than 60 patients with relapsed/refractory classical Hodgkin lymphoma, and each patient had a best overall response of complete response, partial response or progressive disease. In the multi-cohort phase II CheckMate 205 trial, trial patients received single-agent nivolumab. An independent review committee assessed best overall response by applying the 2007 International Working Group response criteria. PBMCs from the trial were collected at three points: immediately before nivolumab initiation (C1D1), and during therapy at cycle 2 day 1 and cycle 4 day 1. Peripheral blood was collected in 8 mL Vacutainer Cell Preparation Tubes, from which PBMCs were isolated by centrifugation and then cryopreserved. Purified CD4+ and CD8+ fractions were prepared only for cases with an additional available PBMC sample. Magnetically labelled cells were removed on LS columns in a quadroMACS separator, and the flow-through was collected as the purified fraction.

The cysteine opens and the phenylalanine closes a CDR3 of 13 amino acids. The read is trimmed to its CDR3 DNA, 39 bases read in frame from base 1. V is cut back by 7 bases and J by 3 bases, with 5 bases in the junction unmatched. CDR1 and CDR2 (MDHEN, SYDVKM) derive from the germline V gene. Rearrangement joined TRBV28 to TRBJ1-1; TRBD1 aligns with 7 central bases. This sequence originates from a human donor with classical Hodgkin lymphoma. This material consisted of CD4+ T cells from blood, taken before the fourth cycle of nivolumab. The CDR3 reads CASTSDRDTEAFF. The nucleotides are TGTGCCAGCACTTCCGACAGGGACACTGAAGCTTTCTTT.